These T cell receptor beta chains were read from a single sample in a study of T cell changes during pregnancy in multiple sclerosis. This table comes from immunoSEQ multiplex PCR, and its TCRdb copy is limited to in-frame clones, with some not included. Of about 86,000 clones in the sample, under 95% are singletons; the top ten hold about 1.8%. The material sequenced was peripheral blood, taken in the first trimester of pregnancy. These receptors came from a female donor in good health, enrolled as a control in a pregnancy study. CDR3s include the opening cysteine and the closing phenylalanine or tryptophan. The order of the fields is clone size, D gene, V gene, J gene, CDR3 DNA, CDR3 protein. A D gene is named only where the DNA matches it firmly. Not every row has a clone size; where given, it reads once, few, many or a size class.

clone_size: -; d_call: TRBD1; v_call: TRBV5-1; j_call: TRBJ2-3; cdr3_nt: TGCGCCAGCAGCCCTCCGCCGGGACAGGGTGCGCGAACGCAGTATTTT; cdr3_aa: CASSPPPGQGARTQYF
clone_size: few; d_call: -; v_call: TRBV7-2; j_call: TRBJ1-5; cdr3_nt: TGTGCCAGCAGCTTGGGACTAAACAATCAGCCCCAGCATTTT; cdr3_aa: CASSLGLNNQPQHF
clone_size: -; d_call: -; v_call: TRBV7-6; j_call: TRBJ1-4; cdr3_nt: TGTGCCAGCAGCCCTCAACAGGGTGCTAATGAAAAACTGTTTTTT; cdr3_aa: CASSPQQGANEKLFF
clone_size: -; d_call: -; v_call: TRBV2; j_call: TRBJ2-5; cdr3_nt: TGTGCCAGCAGGGGCGACATAAAAGGAGAGACCCAGTACTTC; cdr3_aa: CASRGDIKGETQYF
clone_size: -; d_call: TRBD2; v_call: TRBV2; j_call: TRBJ2-3; cdr3_nt: TGTGCCAGCAGTGGGTTGGGACTAGCAGTAGATACGCAGTATTTT; cdr3_aa: CASSGLGLAVDTQYF
clone_size: -; d_call: TRBD1; v_call: TRBV11-2; j_call: TRBJ1-6; cdr3_nt: TGTGCCAGCAGCACCTCACCGGGACAGGGAGGGTCACCCCTCCACTTT; cdr3_aa: CASSTSPGQGGSPLHF
clone_size: -; d_call: -; v_call: TRBV11-2; j_call: TRBJ2-7; cdr3_nt: TGTGCCAGCAGCTTAGATCTATCTGACGAGCAGTACTTC; cdr3_aa: CASSLDLSDEQYF
clone_size: -; d_call: -; v_call: TRBV19; j_call: TRBJ2-3; cdr3_nt: TGTGCCAGTAGCAGAGGACTCGGATCAGATACGCAGTATTTT; cdr3_aa: CASSRGLGSDTQYF
clone_size: -; d_call: TRBD1; v_call: TRBV11-2; j_call: TRBJ1-2; cdr3_nt: TGTGCCAGCAGCGACCGGGACAGGGGGGACTATGGCTACACCTTC; cdr3_aa: CASSDRDRGDYGYTF
clone_size: -; d_call: TRBD1; v_call: TRBV5-6; j_call: TRBJ1-1; cdr3_nt: TGTGCCAGCAGCTTGGCCGCGACAGGGGTTAACACTGAAGCTTTCTTT; cdr3_aa: CASSLAATGVNTEAFF
clone_size: -; d_call: TRBD1; v_call: TRBV5-4; j_call: TRBJ2-1; cdr3_nt: TGTGCCAGCAGACGGACAGGGACCGACAATGAGCAGTTCTTC; cdr3_aa: CASRRTGTDNEQFF
clone_size: -; d_call: TRBD1; v_call: TRBV6-5; j_call: TRBJ2-3; cdr3_nt: TGTGCCAGCAGACTAGGGGGCGCAAGAACAGATACGCAGTATTTT; cdr3_aa: CASRLGGARTDTQYF
clone_size: once; d_call: TRBD2; v_call: TRBV4-3; j_call: TRBJ2-2; cdr3_nt: TGCGCCAGCAGCCAAGATGTAGCGGGACGGTTCGGGGAGCTGTTTTTT; cdr3_aa: CASSQDVAGRFGELFF
clone_size: -; d_call: -; v_call: TRBV5-5; j_call: TRBJ2-6; cdr3_nt: TGTGCCAGCAGCTTCAGGGTTTTTGGTTACTCTGGGGCCAACGTCCTGACTTTC; cdr3_aa: CASSFRVFGYSGANVLTF
clone_size: -; d_call: TRBD1; v_call: TRBV5-1; j_call: TRBJ1-4; cdr3_nt: TGCGCCAGCAGACGAGACAGGGGAAGGGAAAAACTGTTTTTT; cdr3_aa: CASRRDRGREKLFF
clone_size: -; d_call: -; v_call: TRBV5-4; j_call: TRBJ2-5; cdr3_nt: TGTGCCAGCAGCTTTTATACCTCACGGGAGACCCAGTACTTC; cdr3_aa: CASSFYTSRETQYF
clone_size: -; d_call: -; v_call: TRBV2; j_call: TRBJ2-1; cdr3_nt: TGTGCCAGCAGTGCCGGGGGCTCCTACAATGAGCAGTTCTTC; cdr3_aa: CASSAGGSYNEQFF
clone_size: -; d_call: TRBD1; v_call: TRBV7-2; j_call: TRBJ1-4; cdr3_nt: TGTGCCAGCAGCCTTTTAAACAGGGGAGAAAAACTGTTTTTT; cdr3_aa: CASSLLNRGEKLFF
clone_size: -; d_call: -; v_call: TRBV9; j_call: TRBJ2-5; cdr3_nt: TGTGCCAGCAGCGTGCCTGGGTCAGGAGAGACCCAGTACTTC; cdr3_aa: CASSVPGSGETQYF
clone_size: -; d_call: TRBD2; v_call: TRBV4-3; j_call: TRBJ2-3; cdr3_nt: TGCGCCAGCAGCCTTTGGGTAGCAAGCGGGGGAAGAGATACGCAGTATTTT; cdr3_aa: CASSLWVASGGRDTQYF
clone_size: -; d_call: -; v_call: TRBV4-1; j_call: TRBJ1-1; cdr3_nt: TGCGCCAGCAGCCTCCGGGGAGGAGCGAACACTGAAGCTTTCTTT; cdr3_aa: CASSLRGGANTEAFF
clone_size: -; d_call: -; v_call: TRBV21-1; j_call: TRBJ1-1; cdr3_nt: TGTGCCAAGGTGGAGGGGGCGGTAAGCACTGAAGCTTTCTTT; cdr3_aa: CAKVEGAVSTEAFF
clone_size: once; d_call: TRBD1; v_call: TRBV19; j_call: TRBJ1-5; cdr3_nt: TGTGCCAGTAAGGGACAGCTATATCAGCCCCAGCATTTT; cdr3_aa: CASKGQLYQPQHF
clone_size: -; d_call: TRBD1; v_call: TRBV6-6; j_call: TRBJ2-1; cdr3_nt: TGTGCCAGCATGCCAGGGGGCAGGGGGGCCGGAGGTGAGCAGTTCTTC; cdr3_aa: CASMPGGRGAGGEQFF
clone_size: once; d_call: -; v_call: TRBV4-1; j_call: TRBJ1-5; cdr3_nt: TGCGCCAGCAGCCAGAGAGAGAGGGATAGCAATCAGCCCCAGCATTTT; cdr3_aa: CASSQRERDSNQPQHF
clone_size: -; d_call: -; v_call: TRBV6-5; j_call: TRBJ2-1; cdr3_nt: TGTGCCAGCAGTTTCAACAGGGCCGATGAGCAGTTCTTC; cdr3_aa: CASSFNRADEQFF
clone_size: -; d_call: -; v_call: TRBV6-1; j_call: TRBJ2-1; cdr3_nt: TGTGCCAGCAGTGAAGGGAGGGGCCCGGATGAGCAGTTCTTC; cdr3_aa: CASSEGRGPDEQFF
clone_size: -; d_call: -; v_call: TRBV30; j_call: TRBJ2-7; cdr3_nt: TGTGCCTGGAGAGGGGTCTACGAGCAGTACTTC; cdr3_aa: CAWRGVYEQYF
clone_size: -; d_call: TRBD2; v_call: TRBV13; j_call: TRBJ2-3; cdr3_nt: TGTGCCAGCAGCTTACGGCGGGGGGGATCCACAGATACGCAGTATTTT; cdr3_aa: CASSLRRGGSTDTQYF
clone_size: -; d_call: -; v_call: TRBV11-2; j_call: TRBJ2-7; cdr3_nt: TGTGCCAGCAGTTTACAGACAAGCTACGAGCAGTACTTC; cdr3_aa: CASSLQTSYEQYF
clone_size: -; d_call: -; v_call: TRBV6-5; j_call: TRBJ1-1; cdr3_nt: TGTGCCAGCAGTTACAAAATCGGGAACGGCTACACTGAAGCTTTCTTT; cdr3_aa: CASSYKIGNGYTEAFF
clone_size: few; d_call: -; v_call: TRBV4-3; j_call: TRBJ2-2; cdr3_nt: TGCGCCAGCAGCCTCGGGATGGGCGCGGCCGGGAGCGGGGAGCTGTTTTTT; cdr3_aa: CASSLGMGAAGSGELFF
clone_size: once; d_call: -; v_call: TRBV9; j_call: TRBJ1-2; cdr3_nt: TGTGCCAGCAGCGTAGTAAGGACAGCCTATTATGGCTACACCTTC; cdr3_aa: CASSVVRTAYYGYTF
clone_size: -; d_call: -; v_call: TRBV29-1; j_call: TRBJ1-2; cdr3_nt: TGCAGCGTTGGTCCGAGTATTACTAACTATGGCTACACCTTC; cdr3_aa: CSVGPSITNYGYTF
clone_size: once; d_call: TRBD1; v_call: TRBV4-3; j_call: TRBJ1-4; cdr3_nt: TGCGCCAGCAGCCAAGAGGGCAGGGGGCGTGAAAAACTGTTTTTT; cdr3_aa: CASSQEGRGREKLFF
clone_size: -; d_call: -; v_call: TRBV28; j_call: TRBJ2-7; cdr3_nt: TGTGCCAGCAGTTCCGACTTAGGGAGAAACTACGAGCAGTACTTC; cdr3_aa: CASSSDLGRNYEQYF
clone_size: -; d_call: -; v_call: TRBV7-9; j_call: TRBJ2-3; cdr3_nt: TGTGCCAGCAGCCCTAGGGGCCCAGATACGCAGTATTTT; cdr3_aa: CASSPRGPDTQYF
clone_size: -; d_call: TRBD1; v_call: TRBV18; j_call: TRBJ1-6; cdr3_nt: TGTGCCAGCTCTCTGACCTTGGACAGGGGAAATTCACCCCTCCACTTT; cdr3_aa: CASSLTLDRGNSPLHF
clone_size: -; d_call: -; v_call: TRBV7-3; j_call: TRBJ2-5; cdr3_nt: TGTGCCAGCAGCAAGACTAGTTTGGAGACCCAGTACTTC; cdr3_aa: CASSKTSLETQYF
clone_size: -; d_call: -; v_call: TRBV5-4; j_call: TRBJ2-7; cdr3_nt: TGTGCCAGCAGCTTGGCCAGCGGCGAGCAGTACTTC; cdr3_aa: CASSLASGEQYF
clone_size: -; d_call: TRBD2; v_call: TRBV10-3; j_call: TRBJ2-1; cdr3_nt: TGTGCCATCAATGGGGGGGGCTACAATGAGCAGTTCTTC; cdr3_aa: CAINGGGYNEQFF
clone_size: -; d_call: -; v_call: TRBV4-3; j_call: TRBJ1-6; cdr3_nt: TGCGCCAGCAGCCAAGATCGGGGTCAGGATTCACCCCTCCACTTT; cdr3_aa: CASSQDRGQDSPLHF
clone_size: -; d_call: TRBD1; v_call: TRBV7-9; j_call: TRBJ1-4; cdr3_nt: TGTGCCAGCACCTCCGGGACAGAAGTCGAAAAACTGTTTTTT; cdr3_aa: CASTSGTEVEKLFF
clone_size: -; d_call: TRBD2; v_call: TRBV7-3; j_call: TRBJ2-1; cdr3_nt: TGTGCCAGCAGCTTAACGACAGCGGGGGGGTATAATGAGCAGTTCTTC; cdr3_aa: CASSLTTAGGYNEQFF